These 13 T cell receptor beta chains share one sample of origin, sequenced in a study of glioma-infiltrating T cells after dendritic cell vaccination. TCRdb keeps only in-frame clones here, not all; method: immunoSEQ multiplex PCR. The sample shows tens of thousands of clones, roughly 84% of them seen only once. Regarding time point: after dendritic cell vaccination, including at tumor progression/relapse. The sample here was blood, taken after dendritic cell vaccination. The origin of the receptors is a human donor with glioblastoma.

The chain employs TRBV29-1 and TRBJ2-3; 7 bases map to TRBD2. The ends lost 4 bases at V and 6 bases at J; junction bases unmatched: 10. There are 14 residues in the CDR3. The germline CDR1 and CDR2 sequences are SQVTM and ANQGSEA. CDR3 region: CSVGLAALSDTQYF. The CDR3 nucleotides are TGCAGCGTTGGACTAGCTGCCTTGTCGGATACGCAGTATTTT.

CDR3 nucleotide sequence: TGTGCCAGTAGTATAGATCCGGGAGAGGGGTACACTGAAGCTTTCTTT. Translated: CASSIDPGEGYTEAFF. V usage is TRBV19 and J usage is TRBJ1-1; D might be TRBD1 (5 bases). Per the germline V gene, CDR1 is LNHDA and CDR2 is SQIVND (reference sequence). CDR3 length equals 16 residues. V lost 0 bases and J 3 bases, leaving 14 bases between the germline ends.

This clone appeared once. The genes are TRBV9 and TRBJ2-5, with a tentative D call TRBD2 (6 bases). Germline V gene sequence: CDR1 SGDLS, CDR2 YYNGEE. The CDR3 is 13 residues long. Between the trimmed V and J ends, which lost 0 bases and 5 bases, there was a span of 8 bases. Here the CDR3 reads CASSVGREETQYF. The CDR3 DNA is TGTGCCAGCAGCGTAGGTCGGGAGGAGACCCAGTACTTC.

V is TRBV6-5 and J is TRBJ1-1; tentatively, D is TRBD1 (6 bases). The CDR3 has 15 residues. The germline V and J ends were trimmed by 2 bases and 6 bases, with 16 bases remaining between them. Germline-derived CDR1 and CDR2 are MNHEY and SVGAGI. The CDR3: CASSYDPTGTAEAFF. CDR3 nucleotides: TGTGCCAGCAGTTACGATCCTACAGGGACGGCTGAAGCTTTCTTT.

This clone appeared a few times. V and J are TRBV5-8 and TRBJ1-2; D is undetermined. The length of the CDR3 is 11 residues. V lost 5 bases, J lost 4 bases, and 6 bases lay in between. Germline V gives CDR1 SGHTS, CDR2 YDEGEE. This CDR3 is CASSSGYGYTF. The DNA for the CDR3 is TGTGCCAGCAGTTCCGGCTATGGCTACACCTTC.

The CDR3 is CASSLQTGGHTEAFF. In DNA form, the CDR3 reads TGTGCCAGCAGCTTACAAACAGGGGGCCACACTGAAGCTTTCTTT. The gene calls are TRBV11-2 and TRBJ1-1, with 9 nucleotides matching TRBD1. The V and J ends lost 2 bases and 3 bases, in that order; junction bases with no gene match: 4. The CDR3 loop spans 15 amino acids. Germline CDR1 reads SGHAT; CDR2 reads FQNNGV.

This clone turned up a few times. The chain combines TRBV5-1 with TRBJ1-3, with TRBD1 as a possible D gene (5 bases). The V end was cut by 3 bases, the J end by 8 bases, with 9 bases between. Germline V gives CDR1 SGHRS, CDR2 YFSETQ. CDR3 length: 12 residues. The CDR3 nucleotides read TGCGCCAGCAGCTCCCGGGGGGACACCATATATTTT. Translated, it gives CASSSRGDTIYF. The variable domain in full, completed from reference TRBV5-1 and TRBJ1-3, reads KAGVTQTPRYLIKTRGQQVTLSCSPISGHRSVSWYQQTPGQGLQFLFEYFSETQRNKGNFPGRFSGRQFSNSRSEMNVSTLELGDSALYLCASSSRGDTIYFGEGSWLTVV.

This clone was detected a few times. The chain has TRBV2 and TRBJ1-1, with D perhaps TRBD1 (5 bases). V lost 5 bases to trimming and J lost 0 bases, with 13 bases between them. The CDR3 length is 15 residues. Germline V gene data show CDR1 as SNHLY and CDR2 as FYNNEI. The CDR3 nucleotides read TGTGCCAGCAGTACTGACAGCCCGATGAACACTGAAGCTTTCTTT. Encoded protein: CASSTDSPMNTEAFF.

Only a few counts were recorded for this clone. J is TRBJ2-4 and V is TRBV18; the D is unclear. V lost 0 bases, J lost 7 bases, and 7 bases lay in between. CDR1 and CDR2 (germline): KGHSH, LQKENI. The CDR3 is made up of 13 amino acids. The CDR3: CASSPPSSNIQYF. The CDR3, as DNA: TGTGCCAGCTCACCACCGTCCTCCAACATTCAGTACTTC.

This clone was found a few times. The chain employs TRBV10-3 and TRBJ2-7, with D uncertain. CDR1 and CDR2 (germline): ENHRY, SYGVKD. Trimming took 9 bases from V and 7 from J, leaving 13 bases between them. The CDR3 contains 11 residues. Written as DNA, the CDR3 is TGTGCCATTAGAATGGGCGAGGAGCAGTACTTC. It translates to CAIRMGEEQYF.

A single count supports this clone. CDR3 bases: TGCGCCAGCAGCTCTCAGGGGGTTAATTCACCCCTCCACTTT. Protein sequence: CASSSQGVNSPLHF. This chain connects TRBV4-1 to TRBJ1-6, with 7 bases fitting TRBD1. The CDR3 is 14 amino acids. CDR1 is MGHRA, CDR2 YSYEKL, per germline. Germline trimming cut 5 bases from V and 6 bases from J; bases unmatched to any gene: 4.

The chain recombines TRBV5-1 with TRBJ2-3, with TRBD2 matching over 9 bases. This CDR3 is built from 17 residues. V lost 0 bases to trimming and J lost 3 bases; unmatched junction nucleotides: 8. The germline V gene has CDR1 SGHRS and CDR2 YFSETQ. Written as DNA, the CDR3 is TGCGCCAGCAGCTTGGGGGGGCTAGCGGGGATTACAGATACGCAGTATTTT. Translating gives CASSLGGLAGITDTQYF.

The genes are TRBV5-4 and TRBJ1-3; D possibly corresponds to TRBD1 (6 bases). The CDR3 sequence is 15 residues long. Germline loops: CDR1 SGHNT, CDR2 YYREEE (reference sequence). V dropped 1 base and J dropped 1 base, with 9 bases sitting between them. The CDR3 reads CASSLMQGSGNTIYF. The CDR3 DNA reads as TGTGCCAGCAGCTTGATGCAGGGGTCTGGAAACACCATATATTTT. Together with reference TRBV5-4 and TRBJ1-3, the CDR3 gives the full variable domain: ETGVTQSPTHLIKTRGQQVTLRCSSQSGHNTVSWYQQALGQGPQFIFQYYREEENGRGNFPPRFSGLQFPNYSSELNVNALELDDSALYLCASSLMQGSGNTIYFGEGSWLTVV.